This is a list of T cell receptor beta chains from one sample in a study of human thymus T cells. Only in-frame clones appear in the TCRdb table, and some are missing; sequencing was by immunoSEQ multiplex PCR. The sample contains tens of thousands of clones, roughly 96% of which appear only once. Material for sequencing was thymus tissue. The receptors were sampled from a girl less than two years old with a congenital heart defect but otherwise immunologically healthy. Each CDR3 is given with its conserved first and last residue. Fields, in order: V gene, D gene, J gene, clone size, CDR3 protein. A D gene is named only where the DNA matches it firmly. Part of the rows lack a size; the others show once, few, many or a class for expanded clones.

V: TRBV28; D: TRBD1; J: TRBJ1-2; size: once; CDR3: CASSSGTGAVKTLRNYGYTF
V: TRBV30; D: -; J: TRBJ1-2; size: -; CDR3: CAWAGSVGGYTF
V: TRBV6-5; D: -; J: TRBJ2-2; size: -; CDR3: CASRYEGRRTGELFF
V: TRBV7-6; D: -; J: TRBJ2-1; size: -; CDR3: CASSLGGGDNEQFF
V: TRBV7-9; D: -; J: TRBJ1-4; size: -; CDR3: CASSLSLGLVLEKLFF
V: TRBV5-6; D: TRBD1; J: TRBJ2-7; size: -; CDR3: CASSWRDRVTYEQYF
V: TRBV27; D: TRBD2; J: TRBJ2-1; size: -; CDR3: CASSPFRLAGEDEQFF
V: TRBV5-8; D: TRBD1; J: TRBJ1-4; size: once; CDR3: CASTHPQGTEKLFF
V: TRBV5-4; D: -; J: TRBJ2-1; size: -; CDR3: CASSLARAPEQFF
V: TRBV18; D: -; J: TRBJ1-4; size: once; CDR3: CASSPNEKLFF
V: TRBV6-5; D: -; J: TRBJ2-1; size: -; CDR3: CASTPRVGEQFF
V: TRBV10-3; D: TRBD2; J: TRBJ2-5; size: -; CDR3: CAISESPWASGSWETQYF
V: TRBV5-6; D: TRBD2; J: TRBJ2-5; size: -; CDR3: CASSLVGTSGEYQETQYF
V: TRBV15; D: -; J: TRBJ2-1; size: -; CDR3: CATRSASSYNEQFF
V: TRBV7-9; D: TRBD1; J: TRBJ2-5; size: -; CDR3: CASSLWADRAQGTQYF
V: TRBV4-1; D: TRBD2; J: TRBJ2-7; size: -; CDR3: CASSPGLAGKHEQYF
V: TRBV1; D: -; J: TRBJ2-1; size: -; CDR3: CTSSQEMVRERRPYNEQFF
V: TRBV5-1; D: TRBD1; J: TRBJ2-2; size: -; CDR3: CASSPPKGTGNTGELFF
V: TRBV4-2; D: TRBD2; J: TRBJ2-1; size: -; CDR3: CASSQPGTSDNEQFF
V: TRBV7-2; D: -; J: TRBJ1-1; size: -; CDR3: CASTRSFWGLGTEAFF
V: TRBV11-2; D: TRBD2; J: TRBJ2-7; size: -; CDR3: CASSPGLARAYEQYF
V: TRBV7-3; D: -; J: -; size: -; CDR3: CASISGASSYEQYF
V: TRBV10-1; D: -; J: TRBJ2-1; size: -; CDR3: CASRAGAGEPNEQFF
V: TRBV9; D: TRBD1; J: TRBJ2-5; size: -; CDR3: CASSVGQGETQYF
V: TRBV29-1; D: -; J: TRBJ2-1; size: -; CDR3: CSVGFSGQGNEQFF
V: TRBV25-1; D: -; J: TRBJ2-5; size: -; CDR3: CASNGRGHRQKETQYF
V: TRBV27; D: TRBD1; J: TRBJ1-2; size: -; CDR3: CATADRSRGYTF
V: TRBV28; D: -; J: TRBJ1-5; size: once; CDR3: CASSPYLAGEVQPQHF
V: TRBV19; D: TRBD1; J: TRBJ1-5; size: -; CDR3: CASSIEGTGGPWQNQPQHF
V: TRBV27; D: -; J: TRBJ1-6; size: -; CDR3: CASSQYREPNSPLHF
V: TRBV5-1; D: -; J: TRBJ2-5; size: -; CDR3: CASSFESSIRQETQYF
V: TRBV5-4; D: TRBD2; J: TRBJ2-4; size: -; CDR3: CASSLRSSGSFRNIQYF
V: TRBV7-2; D: TRBD1; J: TRBJ2-3; size: -; CDR3: CASSLRRGLRADTQYF
V: TRBV4-2; D: TRBD2; J: TRBJ2-1; size: -; CDR3: CASSQSWEGTGPGGDEQFF
V: TRBV7-2; D: -; J: TRBJ1-5; size: -; CDR3: CASSLGGLRNQPQHF
V: TRBV5-1; D: TRBD2; J: TRBJ2-3; size: -; CDR3: CASSLARLAGVDTQYF
V: TRBV19; D: TRBD2; J: TRBJ2-5; size: -; CDR3: CASRGTSGRETQYF
V: TRBV29-1; D: -; J: TRBJ2-5; size: -; CDR3: CSAGIRETQYF
V: TRBV9; D: TRBD1; J: TRBJ2-3; size: -; CDR3: CASRDGQAKSTDTQYF
V: TRBV6-1; D: -; J: TRBJ1-2; size: -; CDR3: CASESRGDYGYTF